Shown below are 13 T cell receptor beta chains from a single sample sequenced in a study of PD-1 blockade in classical Hodgkin lymphoma. Each patient relapsed following autologous stem cell transplantation, and prior brentuximab vedotin exposure differed. Produced via immunoSEQ multiplex PCR; TCRdb's table is partial and in-frame only. The table lists about 110,000 clones, 89% of them singletons, with less than 20% in the top ten. The input for sequencing was peripheral blood mononuclear cells (PBMCs), taken before the second cycle of nivolumab. The origin of the receptors is a human donor with classical Hodgkin lymphoma.

The genes are TRBV5-5 and TRBJ1-3; TRBD1 aligns across 10 bases. V shed 4 bases, J shed 2 bases, and the junction held 6 bases outside the gene matches. From germline, CDR1 is SGHKS and CDR2 YYEKEE (reference sequence). The CDR3 contains 16 residues. The CDR3 DNA reads TGTGCCAGCAGCACTGCCGGGACAGGGGCTGGAAACACCATATATTTT. Its translation is CASSTAGTGAGNTIYF.

This clone was detected only once. V gene TRBV7-9 combines with J gene TRBJ2-1; 9 bases are a match to TRBD2. Germline V gene lookup returns CDR1 SEHNR and CDR2 FQNEAQ (reference sequence). The trim removed 6 bases at V and 8 bases at J, leaving 14 bases unmatched. The CDR3 sequence is 16 residues long. The CDR3 nucleotides read TGTGCCAGCAGTCGATTCTTTAGCGGGAGTGCCGATGAGCAGTTCTTC. It specifies CASSRFFSGSADEQFF.

The rearrangement links TRBV28 to TRBJ1-1; perhaps TRBD1 as D (6 bases). The germline CDR1 and CDR2 sequences are MDHEN and SYDVKM. Trimming left V 7 bases short and J 4 bases short, with 7 bases between. The CDR3 runs 11 residues. CDR3 bases: TGTGCCAGCATAGGGGGCACTGAAGCTTTCTTT. This translates into CASIGGTEAFF. Looking up the rest from reference TRBV28 and TRBJ1-1 gives the full variable domain: DVKVTQSSRYLVKRTGEKVFLECVQDMDHENMFWYRQDPGLGLRLIYFSYDVKMKEKGDIPEGYSVSREKKERFSLILESASTNQTSMYLCASIGGTEAFFGQGTRLTVV.

The chain links TRBV28 to TRBJ2-3, with D possibly called TRBD1 or TRBD2 (5 bases each). Germline CDR1 is MDHEN and CDR2 is SYDVKM. This CDR3 is 19 amino acids long. V lost 3 bases to trimming and J lost 1 base, with 23 bases between them. The DNA for the CDR3 is TGTGCCAGCAGTTTCTTGAGTGTGGGGACGTCCCACCGCACAGATACGCAGTATTTT. As protein: CASSFLSVGTSHRTDTQYF.

The CDR3 region has the DNA TGCGCCAGCAGCCAAGAGAGGGGGCGCAACTATGGCTACACCTTC. The encoded protein is CASSQERGRNYGYTF. The V gene is TRBV4-1, the J gene TRBJ1-2, with 7 bases fitting TRBD1. The CDR3 spans 15 residues. The V gene's germline CDR1 is MGHRA and CDR2 YSYEKL. The ends lost 0 bases at V and 2 bases at J; junction bases unmatched: 3.

The rearrangement links TRBV6-4 to TRBJ1-5, with 7 bases that match TRBD1. The V gene end was trimmed by 6 bases and the J gene end by 0 bases; junction bases not matched to a gene: 11. Looked up from germline, CDR1 is MRHNA and CDR2 is SNTAGT. There are 17 residues in the CDR3. This chain's CDR3 is CASRHRDSRNSNQPQHF. CDR3 nucleotides: TGTGCCAGCAGACACCGGGACAGCAGAAATAGCAATCAGCCCCAGCATTTT.

The chain combines TRBV6-4 with TRBJ2-6; D gene unclear. Trimming took off 0 bases at V and 4 bases at J, with 10 bases between the two ends. There are 16 residues in the CDR3. Germline V gene sequence: CDR1 MRHNA, CDR2 SNTAGT. The CDR3 region is CASSDSFGAGANVLTF. The CDR3 bases are TGTGCCAGCAGTGACTCTTTCGGCGCGGGGGCCAACGTCCTGACTTTC.

The chain links TRBV5-4 to TRBJ1-1; D possibly corresponds to TRBD1 (6 bases). Trimming removed 0 bases at V and 6 bases at J, with 9 bases between. The CDR3 spans 13 residues. Germline V lookup: CDR1 SGHNT, CDR2 YYREEE (reference sequence). CDR3 bases: TGTGCCAGCAGCTTGGGACAGGAGGCTGAAGCTTTCTTT. Translation: CASSLGQEAEAFF.

V usage is TRBV5-1 and J usage is TRBJ1-1; D gene uncertain. V was clipped by 0 bases and J by 6 bases, with 15 bases between them. Per the germline V gene, CDR1 is SGHRS and CDR2 is YFSETQ. This CDR3 spans 15 amino acids. The CDR3 DNA follows: TGCGCCAGCAGCTTGGTTCGAAACAAGGAGTCTGAAGCTTTCTTT. It translates to CASSLVRNKESEAFF.

The gene calls are TRBV4-1 and TRBJ1-2; D is ambiguous. The germline V gene has CDR1 MGHRA and CDR2 YSYEKL. This CDR3 contains 15 residues. Deletions cut 0 bases from V and 4 bases from J, with 12 bases between. The CDR3 spells CASSQEGSGPYGYTF. The CDR3 nucleotides are TGCGCCAGCAGCCAAGAAGGGTCCGGACCCTATGGCTACACCTTC.

The chain uses TRBV2 and TRBJ2-7, with 7 bases lining up with TRBD1. Losses at the gene ends were 5 bases for V and 2 bases for J; bases not matched to a gene: 6. The germline gives CDR1 SNHLY, CDR2 FYNNEI. This CDR3 comprises 14 residues. This CDR3 reads CASSNRGFTYEQYF. The CDR3 nucleotides read TGTGCCAGCAGTAACAGGGGATTTACCTACGAGCAGTACTTC.

J is TRBJ1-1 and V is TRBV9; D unclear. Trimming stripped 0 bases from V and 1 base from J, with 7 bases between. Germline-derived CDR1 and CDR2 are SGDLS and YYNGEE. The CDR3 spans 14 residues. The CDR3: CASSVVSQNTEAFF. CDR3 sequence (DNA): TGTGCCAGCAGCGTAGTCAGCCAGAACACTGAAGCTTTCTTT.

CDR3 coding DNA: TGTGCCAGCAGATCCGGGACTGGATACAATGAGCAGTTCTTC. This codes for CASRSGTGYNEQFF. The V call is TRBV27, the J call TRBJ2-1, with D possibly matching TRBD2 (6 bases). There are 14 residues in the CDR3. The V end lost 6 bases, the J end lost 4 bases, and 13 bases lay between the germline ends. Germline V gene lookup returns CDR1 MNHEY and CDR2 SMNVEV (reference sequence).